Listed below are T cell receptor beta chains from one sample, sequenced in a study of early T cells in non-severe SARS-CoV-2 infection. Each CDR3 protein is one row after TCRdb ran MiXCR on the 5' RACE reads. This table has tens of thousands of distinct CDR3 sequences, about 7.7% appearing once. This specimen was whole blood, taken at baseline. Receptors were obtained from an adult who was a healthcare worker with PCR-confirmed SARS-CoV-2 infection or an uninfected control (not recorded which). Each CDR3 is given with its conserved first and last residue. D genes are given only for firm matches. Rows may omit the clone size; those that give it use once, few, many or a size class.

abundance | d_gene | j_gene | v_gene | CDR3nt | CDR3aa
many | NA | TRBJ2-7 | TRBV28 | TGTGCCAGCAGTTTTGCTTTCTACGAGCAGTACTTC | CASSFAFYEQYF
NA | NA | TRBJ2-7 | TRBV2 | TGTGCCAGCAGCTGGACGGCCGTCGAGCAGTACTTC | CASSWTAVEQYF
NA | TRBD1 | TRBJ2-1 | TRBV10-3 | TGTGCCATCATGGCAAGGCTCACTGGGGACAGTTTGAACAATGAGCAGTTCTTC | CAIMARLTGDSLNNEQFF
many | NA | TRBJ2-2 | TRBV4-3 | TGCGCCAGCAGCCCACAGGGTGGCACCGGGGAGCTGTTTTTT | CASSPQGGTGELFF
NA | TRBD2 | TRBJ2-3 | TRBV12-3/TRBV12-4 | TGTGCCAGCAGTTTAAATAGCGGGAGAACAGATACGCAGTATTTT | CASSLNSGRTDTQYF
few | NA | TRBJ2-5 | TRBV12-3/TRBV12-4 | TGTGCCAGCAGTTTAGCGCGTCTGGGGGAGACCCAGTACTTC | CASSLARLGETQYF
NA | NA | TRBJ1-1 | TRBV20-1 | TGCAGTGCCAGAGCCGGGACAATAGGCCGAAACACTGAAGCTTTCTTT | CSARAGTIGRNTEAFF
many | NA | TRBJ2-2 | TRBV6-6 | TGTGCCAGCAGCGGGACGGCAATATCGAACACCGGGGAGCTGTTTTTT | CASSGTAISNTGELFF
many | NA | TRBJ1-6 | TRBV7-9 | TGTGCCAGCAGCTTATTGTCAGGGGTGGGTTATAATTCACCCCTCCACTTT | CASSLLSGVGYNSPLHF
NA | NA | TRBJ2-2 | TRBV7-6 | TGTGCCAGCAGCGGGAGACTGGGAGAGAACACCGGGGAGCTGTTTTTT | CASSGRLGENTGELFF